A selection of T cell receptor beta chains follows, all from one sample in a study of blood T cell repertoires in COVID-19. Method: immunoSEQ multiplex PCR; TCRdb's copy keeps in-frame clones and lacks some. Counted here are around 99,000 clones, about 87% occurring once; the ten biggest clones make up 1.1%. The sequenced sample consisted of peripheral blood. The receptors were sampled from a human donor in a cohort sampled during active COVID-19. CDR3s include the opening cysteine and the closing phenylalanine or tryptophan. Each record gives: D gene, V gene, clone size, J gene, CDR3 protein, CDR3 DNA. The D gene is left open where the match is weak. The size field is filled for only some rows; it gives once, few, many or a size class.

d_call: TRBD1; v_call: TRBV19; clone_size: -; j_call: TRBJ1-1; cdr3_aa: CASSTFWTGTNQQAFF; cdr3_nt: TGTGCCAGTAGTACCTTTTGGACAGGGACAAATCAACAAGCTTTCTTT
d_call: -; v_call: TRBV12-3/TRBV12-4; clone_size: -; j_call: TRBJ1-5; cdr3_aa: CASNPGGQQPQHF; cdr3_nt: TGTGCCAGCAACCCCGGGGGTCAGCAGCCCCAGCATTTT
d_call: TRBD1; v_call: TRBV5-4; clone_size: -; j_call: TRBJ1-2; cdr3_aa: CASSRDRVEGYGYTF; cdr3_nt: TGTGCCAGCAGCCGGGACAGGGTAGAAGGATATGGCTACACCTTC
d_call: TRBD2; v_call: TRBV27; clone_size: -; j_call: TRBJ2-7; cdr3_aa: CASSLAGAVYEQYF; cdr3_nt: TGTGCCAGCAGTCTAGCGGGAGCGGTCTACGAGCAGTACTTC
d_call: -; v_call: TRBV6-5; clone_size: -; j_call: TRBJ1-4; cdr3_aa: CASRDAGNQGEKLFF; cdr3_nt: TGTGCCAGCAGGGACGCGGGGAACCAAGGTGAAAAACTGTTTTTT
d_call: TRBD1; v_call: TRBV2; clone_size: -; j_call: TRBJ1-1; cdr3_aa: CASRAGTGGAMSFF; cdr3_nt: TGTGCCAGCAGGGCCGGGACAGGGGGCGCGATGTCTTTCTTT
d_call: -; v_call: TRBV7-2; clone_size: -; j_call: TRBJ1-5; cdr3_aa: CASSPDSSNQPQHF; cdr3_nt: TGTGCCAGCAGCCCCGACAGTAGCAATCAGCCCCAGCATTTT
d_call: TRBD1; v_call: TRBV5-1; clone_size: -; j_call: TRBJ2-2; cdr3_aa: CASSRDRGTGELFF; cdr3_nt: TGCGCCAGCAGCCGGGACAGGGGGACGGGGGAGCTGTTTTTT
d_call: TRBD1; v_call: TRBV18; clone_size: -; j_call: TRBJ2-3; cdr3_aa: CASSQDRGSDTQYF; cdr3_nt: TGTGCCAGCTCACAGGACAGGGGGTCAGATACGCAGTATTTT
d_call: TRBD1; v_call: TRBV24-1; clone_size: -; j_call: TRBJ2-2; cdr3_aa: CATSVMDRGYDTGELFF; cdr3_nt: TGTGCCACCAGTGTTATGGACAGGGGATACGACACCGGGGAGCTGTTTTTT
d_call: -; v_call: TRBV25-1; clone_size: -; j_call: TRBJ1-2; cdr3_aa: CASGQMASDGYTF; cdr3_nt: TGTGCCAGCGGCCAAATGGCATCCGATGGCTACACCTTC
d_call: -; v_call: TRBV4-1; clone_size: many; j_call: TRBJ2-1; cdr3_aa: CASSHPLKGDNEQFF; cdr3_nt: TGCGCCAGCAGCCACCCACTTAAGGGGGACAATGAGCAGTTCTTC
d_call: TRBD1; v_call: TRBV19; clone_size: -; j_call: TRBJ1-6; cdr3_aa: CASTTGGLNSPLHF; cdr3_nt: TGTGCCAGTACCACAGGGGGACTTAATTCACCCCTCCACTTT
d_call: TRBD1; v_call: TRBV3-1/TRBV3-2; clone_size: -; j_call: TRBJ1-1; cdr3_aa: CASSQVPGTGGTEAFF; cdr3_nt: TGTGCCAGCAGCCAAGTCCCCGGGACAGGGGGCACTGAAGCTTTCTTT
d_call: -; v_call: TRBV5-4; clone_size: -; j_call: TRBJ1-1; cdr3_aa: CASSFTLNTEAFF; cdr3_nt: TGTGCCAGCAGCTTTACTCTGAACACTGAAGCTTTCTTT
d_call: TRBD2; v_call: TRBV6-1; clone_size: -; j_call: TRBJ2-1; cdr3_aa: CASSEQGLAGDNEQFF; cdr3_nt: TGTGCCAGCAGTGAACAGGGCCTAGCGGGGGACAATGAGCAGTTCTTC
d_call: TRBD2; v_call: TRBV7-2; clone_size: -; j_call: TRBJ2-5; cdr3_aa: CASRRTSGSETQYF; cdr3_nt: TGTGCCAGCAGAAGGACTAGCGGGAGTGAGACCCAGTACTTC
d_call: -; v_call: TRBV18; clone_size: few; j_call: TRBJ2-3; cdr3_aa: CASSPPKAGLLSTDTQYF; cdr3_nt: TGTGCCAGCTCACCACCAAAGGCGGGACTCCTCTCCACAGATACGCAGTATTTT
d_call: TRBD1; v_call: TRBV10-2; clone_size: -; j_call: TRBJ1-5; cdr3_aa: CASSFYNRGRYSNQPQHF; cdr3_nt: TGCGCCAGCAGTTTTTATAACAGGGGCCGGTATAGCAATCAGCCCCAGCATTTT
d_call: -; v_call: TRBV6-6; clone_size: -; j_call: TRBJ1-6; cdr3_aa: CASSRTGGATVTYNSPLHF; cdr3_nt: TGTGCCAGCAGTCGCACTGGGGGGGCGACAGTAACCTATAATTCACCCCTCCACTTT
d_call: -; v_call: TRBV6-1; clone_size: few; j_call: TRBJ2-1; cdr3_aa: CASSEISNEQFF; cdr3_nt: TGTGCCAGCAGTGAAATCAGCAATGAGCAGTTCTTC
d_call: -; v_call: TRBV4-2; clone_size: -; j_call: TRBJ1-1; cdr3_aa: CASSQDAEGRDTEAFF; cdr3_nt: TGTGCCAGCAGCCAAGATGCGGAGGGTAGGGACACTGAAGCTTTCTTT
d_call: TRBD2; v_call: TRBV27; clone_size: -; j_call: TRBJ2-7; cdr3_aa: CASRPAGAYYEQYF; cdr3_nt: TGTGCCAGCAGACCAGCGGGGGCCTACTACGAGCAGTACTTC
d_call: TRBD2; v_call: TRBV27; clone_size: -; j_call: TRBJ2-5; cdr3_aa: CASSLSPGTSGGARETQYF; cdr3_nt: TGTGCCAGCAGTTTATCCCCCGGGACTAGCGGGGGGGCAAGAGAGACCCAGTACTTC
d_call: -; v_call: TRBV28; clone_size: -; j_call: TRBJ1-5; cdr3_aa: CASSFLRDSNQPQHF; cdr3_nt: TGTGCCAGCAGTTTCCTACGGGATAGCAATCAGCCCCAGCATTTT
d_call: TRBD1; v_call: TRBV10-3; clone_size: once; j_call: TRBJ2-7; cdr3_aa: CAISEGTGGYEQYF; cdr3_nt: TGTGCCATCAGTGAAGGGACAGGGGGTTACGAGCAGTACTTC
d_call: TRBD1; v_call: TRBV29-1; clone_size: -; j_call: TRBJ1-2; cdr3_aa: CSVGRQGGYGYTF; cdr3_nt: TGCAGCGTTGGTAGACAGGGTGGCTATGGCTACACCTTC
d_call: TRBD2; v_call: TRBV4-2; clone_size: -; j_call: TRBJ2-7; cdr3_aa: CASSSPGTSSYEQYF; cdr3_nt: TGTGCCAGCAGCTCTCCCGGGACTAGCTCCTACGAGCAGTACTTC
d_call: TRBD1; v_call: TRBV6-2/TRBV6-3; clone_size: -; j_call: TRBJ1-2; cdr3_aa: CASSGRDRNYGYTF; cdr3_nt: TGTGCCAGCAGTGGCCGGGACAGGAACTATGGCTACACCTTC
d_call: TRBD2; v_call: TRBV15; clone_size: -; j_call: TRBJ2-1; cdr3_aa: CATSRDYRGSSYNEQFF; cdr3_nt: TGTGCCACCAGCAGAGATTATCGCGGGAGCTCCTACAATGAGCAGTTCTTC
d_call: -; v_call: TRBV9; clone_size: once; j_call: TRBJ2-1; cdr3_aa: CASSPRLGSYNEQFF; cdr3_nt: TGTGCCAGCAGCCCCCGACTTGGCTCCTACAATGAGCAGTTCTTC
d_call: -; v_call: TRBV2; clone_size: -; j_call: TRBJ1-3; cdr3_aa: CATLPGGSGNTIYF; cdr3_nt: TGTGCCACCCTCCCCGGGGGTAGTGGAAACACCATATATTTT
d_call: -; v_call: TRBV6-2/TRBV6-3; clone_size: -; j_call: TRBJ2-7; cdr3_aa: CASGSLRYEQYF; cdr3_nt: TGTGCCAGCGGTTCGCTACGGTACGAGCAGTACTTC
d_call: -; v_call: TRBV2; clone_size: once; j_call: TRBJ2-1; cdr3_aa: CASSDGGRGTEQFF; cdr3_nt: TGTGCCAGCAGTGACGGCGGGCGGGGAACTGAGCAGTTCTTC
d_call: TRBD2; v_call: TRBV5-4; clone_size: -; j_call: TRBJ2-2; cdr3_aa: CASSFAGGPHGELFF; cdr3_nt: TGTGCCAGCAGCTTTGCGGGAGGGCCCCACGGGGAGCTGTTTTTT
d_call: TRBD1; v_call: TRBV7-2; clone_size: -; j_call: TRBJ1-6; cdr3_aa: CASSFDRGRNSPLHF; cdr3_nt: TGTGCCAGCAGCTTCGACAGGGGGAGAAATTCACCCCTCCACTTT
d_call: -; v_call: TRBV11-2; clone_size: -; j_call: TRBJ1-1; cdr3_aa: CASSPRGRAGAFF; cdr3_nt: TGTGCCAGCAGCCCCCGTGGGAGGGCGGGAGCTTTCTTT
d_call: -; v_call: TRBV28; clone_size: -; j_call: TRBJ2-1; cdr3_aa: CATMQRASVRYNEQFF; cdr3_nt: TGTGCCACCATGCAGCGGGCGAGCGTGAGATACAATGAGCAGTTCTTC
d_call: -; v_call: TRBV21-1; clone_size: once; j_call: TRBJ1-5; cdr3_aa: CASSKEAEGQGLNSNQPQHF; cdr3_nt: TGTGCCAGCAGCAAAGAGGCGGAAGGGCAGGGTCTAAATAGCAATCAGCCCCAGCATTTT
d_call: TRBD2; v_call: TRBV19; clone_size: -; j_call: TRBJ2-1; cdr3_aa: CASTLGTSGYNEQFF; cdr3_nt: TGTGCCAGTACCCTGGGGACTAGCGGGTACAATGAGCAGTTCTTC
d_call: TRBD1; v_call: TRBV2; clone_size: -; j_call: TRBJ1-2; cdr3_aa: CASSVGQGGGYGYTF; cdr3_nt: TGTGCCAGCAGTGTTGGACAGGGGGGAGGCTATGGCTACACCTTC
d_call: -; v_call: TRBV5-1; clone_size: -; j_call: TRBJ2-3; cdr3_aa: CASSLARTDTQYF; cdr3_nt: TGCGCCAGCAGCTTGGCCAGGACAGATACGCAGTATTTT